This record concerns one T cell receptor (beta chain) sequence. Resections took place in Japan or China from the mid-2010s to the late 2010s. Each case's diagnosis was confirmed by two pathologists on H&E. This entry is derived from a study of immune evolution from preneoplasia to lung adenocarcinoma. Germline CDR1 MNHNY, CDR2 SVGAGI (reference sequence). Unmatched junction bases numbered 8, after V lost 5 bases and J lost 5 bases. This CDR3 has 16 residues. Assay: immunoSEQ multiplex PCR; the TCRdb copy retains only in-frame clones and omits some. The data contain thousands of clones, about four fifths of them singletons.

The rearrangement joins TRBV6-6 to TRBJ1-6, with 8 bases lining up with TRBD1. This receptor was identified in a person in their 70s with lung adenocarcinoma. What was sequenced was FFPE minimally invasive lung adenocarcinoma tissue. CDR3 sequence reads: CASSTGQGSNNSPLHF. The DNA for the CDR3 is TGTGCCAGCAGTACAGGACAGGGCTCAAATAATTCACCCCTCCACTTT.